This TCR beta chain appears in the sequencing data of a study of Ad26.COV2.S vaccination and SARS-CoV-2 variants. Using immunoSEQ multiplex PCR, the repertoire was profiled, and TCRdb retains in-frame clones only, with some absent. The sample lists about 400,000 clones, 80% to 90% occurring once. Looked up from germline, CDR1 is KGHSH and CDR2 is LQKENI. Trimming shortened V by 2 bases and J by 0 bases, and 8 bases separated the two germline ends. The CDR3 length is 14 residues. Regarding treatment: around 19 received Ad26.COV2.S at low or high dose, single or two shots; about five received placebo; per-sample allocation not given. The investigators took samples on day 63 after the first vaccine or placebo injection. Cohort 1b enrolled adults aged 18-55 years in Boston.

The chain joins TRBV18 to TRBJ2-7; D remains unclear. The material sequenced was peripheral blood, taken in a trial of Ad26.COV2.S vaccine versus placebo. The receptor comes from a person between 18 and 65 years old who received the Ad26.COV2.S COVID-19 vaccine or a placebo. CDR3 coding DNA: TGTGCCAGCTCACCAGAACAGCTCTCCTACGAGCAGTACTTC. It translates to CASSPEQLSYEQYF.